The entry that follows covers one T cell receptor (beta chain) sequence. These data originate in a study of blood T cells in healthy people across ages. For the second PCR, which ran for 7 to 11 cycles, a sample-barcoded 5' primer and a J-beta primer mix were used. Every cDNA was tagged by a template-switch adaptor with 12 random nucleotides. Every sample gave at least 2.5 million paired-end reads containing CDR3. From the 5' RACE reads, TCRdb called clonotypes with MiXCR, one entry per CDR3 protein. The table lists 450,000 to 700,000 distinct CDR3 sequences, 25% to 30% of them singletons. Each sample gave at least 6 million isolated PBMCs. Total RNA, at least 6 micrograms per sample, was extracted from PBMCs. The V and J ends lost 5 bases and 1 base respectively, with 24 bases between them. CDR1 SGHAT and CDR2 FQNNGV come from the germline V gene. CDR3 size: 19 residues.

V usage is TRBV11-2 and J usage is TRBJ1-5, with D perhaps matching TRBD1 (6 bases). This clonotype was sampled from a woman aged 65 to 85 in good health. Sample: blood. The DNA for the CDR3 is TGTGCCAGCAGCCCAGGGGTCGGCGGTTTGCTAGACAGCAATCAGCCCCAGCATTTT. Its translation: CASSPGVGGLLDSNQPQHF.